Below, 31 T cell receptor beta chains from the same sample are listed, as sequenced in a study of response to subunit inactivated influenza vaccine. TCRdb itself ran the RT-PCR reads through MiXCR, one entry per CDR3 protein. The table records some 540,000 distinct CDR3 sequences, 20% to 25% of them present only once. In addition, the sample was reused for a study of T cells expressing NK-cell markers. That work states: What made the TCR beta cDNA was 5'RACE template switching with UMIs.

The input for sequencing was CD4+ T cells sorted from PBMCs, taken 11 to 12 days after vaccination. The receptors were sampled from a man aged 45-60 years who received an inactivated influenza vaccine.

The sample holds many counts of this clonotype. This chain uses TRBV5-1 with TRBJ1-6; 7 positions agree with TRBD1. The CDR3 is 13 amino acids. Germline loops: CDR1 SGHRS, CDR2 YFSETQ. The ends lost 4 bases at V and 7 bases at J; junction bases unmatched: 2. This chain's CDR3 is CASSDRENSPLHF. The CDR3 DNA reads as TGCGCCAGCAGCGACAGGGAAAATTCACCCCTCCACTTT.

V and J are TRBV6-1 and TRBJ1-1; D remains unclear. This CDR3 is 15 amino acids long. The germline gives CDR1 MNHNS, CDR2 SASEGT. Trimming cost V 8 bases and J 1 base, with 17 bases left between them. In DNA form, the CDR3 reads TGTGCCAGCCTGCGGGTCGAGGGATGGAACACTGAAGCTTTCTTT. Translated, it gives CASLRVEGWNTEAFF.

This clonotype was seen repeatedly, ten times or more. This chain uses TRBV21-1 with TRBJ2-1. TRBV21-1 is reported as a pseudogene. This CDR3 is built from 16 residues. CDR3 protein: CASSKEVGGSYNEQFF. In DNA, the CDR3 is TGTGCCAGCAGCAAAGAGGTGGGTGGCTCCTACAATGAGCAGTTCTTC.

The rearrangement uses TRBV18 and TRBJ2-7; D is unclear. The CDR3 spans 15 residues. Germline loops: CDR1 KGHSH, CDR2 LQKENI. The V gene lost 2 bases and the J gene lost 1 base, with 12 bases spanning the gap. CDR3 bases: TGTGCCAGCTCACCATCCGGCAGCCAGTCCTACGAGCAGTACTTC. It yields the protein CASSPSGSQSYEQYF.

This clonotype has more than one count but fewer than ten. The chain couples TRBV28 to TRBJ2-3, with 7 bases aligning to TRBD1. This CDR3 is built from 15 residues. V dropped 10 bases and J dropped 2; count of bases not matched to a gene: 12. The V gene's germline CDR1 is MDHEN and CDR2 SYDVKM. The CDR3 here is CAITPGQLFTDTQYF. The DNA of the CDR3 is TGTGCCATCACCCCGGGACAGCTTTTCACAGATACGCAGTATTTT.

This clonotype was found a few times. The CDR3 sequence: CASSLLPGQGANEQYF. The DNA of the CDR3 is TGTGCCAGCAGTTTATTGCCGGGACAGGGGGCTAACGAGCAGTACTTC. The V and J genes are TRBV28 and TRBJ2-7, with TRBD1 matching over 12 bases. The trim removed 1 base at V and 5 bases at J, leaving 6 bases unmatched. Per the germline V gene, CDR1 is MDHEN and CDR2 is SYDVKM. This CDR3 comprises 16 residues. Variable domain in full (rest from reference TRBV28 and TRBJ2-7): DVKVTQSSRYLVKRTGEKVFLECVQDMDHENMFWYRQDPGLGLRLIYFSYDVKMKEKGDIPEGYSVSREKKERFSLILESASTNQTSMYLCASSLLPGQGANEQYFGPGTRLTVT.

The V gene is TRBV7-2, the J gene TRBJ2-7, with D perhaps TRBD1 (6 bases). This CDR3 region has 14 residues. Deletions cut 7 bases from V and 1 base from J, with 14 bases between. Germline CDR1 is SGHTA and CDR2 is FQGNSA. The CDR3 bases are TGTGCCAGCAAAATCTCGAGGGGGTCCTACGAGCAGTACTTC. Translating gives CASKISRGSYEQYF. The full variable domain, completed using reference TRBV7-2 and TRBJ2-7, is GAGVSQSPSNKVTEKGKDVELRCDPISGHTALYWYRQSLGQGLEFLIYFQGNSAPDKSGLPSDRFSAERTGGSVSTLTIQRTQQEDSAVYLCASKISRGSYEQYFGPGTRLTVT.

The chain carries TRBV20-1 and TRBJ2-7; 9 positions match TRBD1. This CDR3 region has 14 residues. From germline, CDR1 is DFQATT and CDR2 SNEGSKA (reference sequence). J was trimmed by 4 bases and V by 6 bases; bases with no gene match: 10. Written as DNA, the CDR3 is TGCAGTGCAACAACCACAGGGGGCCCTTACGAGCAGTACTTC. Residues: CSATTTGGPYEQYF.

This clonotype was seen a handful of times. V and J are TRBV30 and TRBJ1-1, with a weak D call TRBD1 (5 bases). Germline V gene lookup returns CDR1 GTSNPN and CDR2 SVGIG (reference sequence). V lost 0 bases, J lost 10 bases, and 27 bases lay in between. The CDR3 totals 17 residues. CDR3 loop: CAWSVLGRAAREVGAFF. CDR3 DNA sequence: TGTGCCTGGAGTGTATTGGGGCGTGCAGCCAGGGAAGTCGGAGCTTTCTTT.

The chain links TRBV20-1 to TRBJ2-1, with 12 bases aligning to TRBD2. V trimming: 0 bases; J trimming: 7 bases; junction bases outside the gene matches: 13. CDR1 and CDR2 from the germline V gene are DFQATT and SNEGSKA (reference sequence). CDR3 size: 18 residues. This CDR3 is CSARDQRLAGGPGNEQFF. CDR3 bases: TGCAGTGCTAGAGATCAGAGGCTAGCGGGAGGGCCGGGAAATGAGCAGTTCTTC.

Here the CDR3 reads CATSLPGQGTTGAEAFF. In DNA form, the CDR3 reads TGTGCCACCAGCCTTCCGGGACAGGGGACCACAGGGGCTGAAGCTTTCTTT. This chain connects TRBV15 to TRBJ1-1, with 10 bases that match TRBD1. The CDR3 loop spans 17 amino acids. Trimming removed 5 bases from V and 6 bases from J; junction bases left unmatched: 15. Germline loops: CDR1 LNHNV, CDR2 YYDKDF (reference sequence). Looking up the rest from reference TRBV15 and TRBJ1-1 gives the full variable domain: DAMVIQNPRYQVTQFGKPVTLSCSQTLNHNVMYWYQQKSSQAPKLLFHYYDKDFNNEADTPDNFQSRRPNTSFCFLDIRSPGLGDTAMYLCATSLPGQGTTGAEAFFGQGTRLTVV.

This clonotype has only a few counts. This chain links TRBV6-1 with TRBJ2-7; D remains unclear. The CDR3 has 14 residues. V was trimmed by 5 bases and J by 0 bases, leaving 11 bases between them. Per the germline V gene, CDR1 is MNHNS and CDR2 is SASEGT. CDR3 residues: CASSTARSSYEQYF. CDR3 in DNA: TGTGCCAGCAGTACCGCTAGGAGCTCCTACGAGCAGTACTTC.

The chain has TRBV4-1 and TRBJ2-1; 7 bases match TRBD2. Unmatched junction bases numbered 5, after V lost 0 bases and J lost 9 bases. The germline V gene has CDR1 MGHRA and CDR2 YSYEKL. CDR3 size: 14 residues. The CDR3, as DNA: TGCGCCAGCAGCCAAGAAGGCCCGGGGGGTGAGCAGTTCTTC. This sequence encodes CASSQEGPGGEQFF.

This chain uses TRBV12-3 or TRBV12-4 with TRBJ2-1, with TRBD2 matching 7 bases. Unmatched junction bases numbered 7, after V lost 5 bases and J lost 3 bases. The CDR3 contains 15 residues. In nucleotides, the CDR3 is TGTGCCAGCAGTCCGCTAGCGGAGGACTACAATGAGCAGTTCTTC. This codes for CASSPLAEDYNEQFF.

This clonotype was found a few times. The V call is TRBV4-3, the J call TRBJ2-1; the D gene is possibly TRBD2 (6 bases). This CDR3 is 17 amino acids long. The germline CDR1 and CDR2 sequences are LGHNA and YSLEER. The germline V and J ends were trimmed by 3 bases and 4 bases, with 19 bases remaining between them. The DNA for the CDR3 is TGCGCCAGCAGCCAGCTTGGGGCGGGGAGTGGGTACAATGAGCAGTTCTTC. Translation gives CASSQLGAGSGYNEQFF.

The DNA of the CDR3 is TGCAGCGCCCAAATAGCGGGGGGGTACTACAATGAGCAGTTCTTC. Amino acid sequence: CSAQIAGGYYNEQFF. The gene calls are TRBV29-1 and TRBJ2-1; 11 bases align to TRBD2. The CDR3 length is 15 residues. CDR1 and CDR2 (germline): SQVTM, ANQGSEA. The V segment lost 7 bases and the J segment 3 bases; nucleotides outside the gene matches: 8.

The DNA for the CDR3 is TGTGCCAGCAGTCACAGGGTTTACGAGCAGTACTTC. Its translation is CASSHRVYEQYF. This chain connects TRBV7-9 to TRBJ2-7, with D tentatively TRBD1 (6 bases). V was shortened by 6 bases and J by 4 bases, with 10 bases between the two germline ends. CDR3 length equals 12 residues. Germline CDR1 and CDR2: SEHNR and FQNEAQ (reference sequence).

In DNA, the CDR3 is TGTGCCATCAGTGAGTCTCTAGCGGGCACTGAAGCTTTCTTT. Amino acid sequence: CAISESLAGTEAFF. V and J are TRBV10-3 and TRBJ1-1; D gene ambiguous. From germline, CDR1 is ENHRY and CDR2 SYGVKD. The length of the CDR3 is 14 residues. V shed 0 bases and J shed 4 bases, with 9 bases lying between them.

The chain couples TRBV18 to TRBJ1-5; 8 bases map to TRBD1. V shed 3 bases and J 2 bases; nucleotides not matched to a gene: 6. Germline-derived CDR1 and CDR2 are KGHSH and LQKENI. The CDR3 loop spans 16 amino acids. The CDR3 reads CASSPRQGQGNQPQHF. The CDR3, as DNA: TGTGCCAGCTCACCCAGACAGGGGCAGGGCAATCAGCCCCAGCATTTT.

This sequence joins TRBV11-2 and TRBJ2-1; D may be TRBD2 (6 bases). With 0 bases removed from V and 9 bases from J, the gap between germline ends came to 12 bases. CDR1 is SGHAT and CDR2 is FQNNGV in the germline V gene. The CDR3 is made up of 14 amino acids. The CDR3 sequence: CASSLEAGRGEQFF. CDR3 sequence (DNA): TGTGCCAGCAGCTTAGAGGCGGGACGCGGTGAGCAGTTCTTC.

CDR3 sequence reads: CASSEALQNTEAFF. The CDR3 DNA sequence: TGTGCCAGCAGTGAAGCCCTCCAAAACACTGAAGCTTTCTTT. The V and J genes are TRBV6-1 and TRBJ1-1; the D is unclear. Trimming shortened V by 0 bases and J by 2 bases, and 7 bases separated the two germline ends. This CDR3 is built from 14 residues. Germline CDR1 reads MNHNS; CDR2 reads SASEGT.

The chain joins TRBV7-2 to TRBJ2-5; D is unclear. V lost 4 bases, J lost 7 bases, and 10 bases lay in between. The CDR3 sequence is 12 residues long. The germline CDR1 and CDR2 sequences are SGHTA and FQGNSA. As DNA, the CDR3 is TGTGCCAGCAGCTCCCGCTTGGGGACCCAGTACTTC. Its translation is CASSSRLGTQYF.

There are a few counts of this clonotype. This chain uses TRBV7-9 with TRBJ1-6; 7 bases map to TRBD1. This CDR3 has 12 residues. Germline CDR1 is SEHNR and CDR2 is FQNEAQ (reference sequence). Unmatched junction bases numbered 4, after V lost 10 bases and J lost 7 bases. CDR3 amino acids: CATGQMNSPLHF. Here the CDR3 DNA reads TGTGCCACGGGACAGATGAATTCACCCCTCCACTTT.

This chain joins TRBV5-1 and TRBJ2-1; TRBD2 might be the D (6 bases). The CDR3 consists of 14 residues. V was pared by 7 bases and J by 4 bases, with 15 bases between. CDR1 SGHRS and CDR2 YFSETQ come from the germline V gene. CDR3 nucleotide sequence: TGCGCCAGCCAGGCGGGGTCGGCATACAATGAGCAGTTCTTC. It is translated as CASQAGSAYNEQFF.

The rearrangement uses TRBV12-3 or TRBV12-4 and TRBJ2-7; D possibly corresponds to TRBD2 (6 bases). The germline V and J ends were trimmed by 2 bases and 5 bases, with 13 bases remaining between them. The CDR3 contains 14 residues. Written as DNA, the CDR3 is TGTGCCAGCAGTTTATGGACTACCCGGGACGAGCAGTACTTC. Its protein product is CASSLWTTRDEQYF.

This chain uses TRBV29-1 with TRBJ1-1; 8 nucleotides line up with TRBD1. Germline loops: CDR1 SQVTM, CDR2 ANQGSEA. V was clipped by 3 bases and J by 7 bases; unmatched bases: 7. This CDR3 is 13 amino acids long. The CDR3 region has the DNA TGCAGCGTTGATAGACAGGGGACGTTTGAAGCTTTCTTT. Its protein is CSVDRQGTFEAFF.

V is TRBV19 and J is TRBJ2-7; D remains ambiguous. Trimming stripped 4 bases from V and 8 bases from J, with 15 bases between. The CDR3 runs 13 residues. CDR1 LNHDA and CDR2 SQIVND come from the germline V gene (reference sequence). As DNA, the CDR3 is TGTGCCAGTAGTAATTCCCTCAAAGGGAAGCAGTACTTC. Translated, it gives CASSNSLKGKQYF.

This rearrangement joins TRBV20-1 to TRBJ2-2, with D tentatively TRBD2 (6 bases). Trimming stripped 6 bases from V and 6 bases from J, with 14 bases between. This CDR3 has 13 amino acids. CDR1 and CDR2 (germline): DFQATT, SNEGSKA (reference sequence). Written as DNA, the CDR3 is TGCAGTGCGAGTCGGGACTTTCCCGGGGAGCTGTTTTTT. Translation: CSASRDFPGELFF.

V is TRBV27 and J is TRBJ2-7; 8 nucleotides agree with TRBD1. CDR3 length: 13 residues. The ends lost 8 bases at V and 4 bases at J; junction bases unmatched: 7. CDR1 MNHEY and CDR2 SMNVEV come from the germline V gene (reference sequence). The CDR3 loop reads CASGFDRGYEQYF. The CDR3 DNA reads as TGTGCCAGCGGGTTCGACAGGGGATACGAGCAGTACTTC.

This clonotype was picked up many times. The rearrangement uses TRBV4-2 and TRBJ2-7; the D is unclear. This CDR3 has 12 residues. Trimming cost V 0 bases and J 2 bases, with 2 bases left between them. In germline, CDR1 is LGHNA, CDR2 YNFKEQ. The CDR3 protein is CASSQDAYEQYF. The CDR3 nucleotides are TGTGCCAGCAGCCAAGATGCCTACGAGCAGTACTTC.

The chain uses TRBV28 and TRBJ2-1; D might be TRBD1 (6 bases). This CDR3 is 18 amino acids long. Germline V gene data show CDR1 as MDHEN and CDR2 as SYDVKM. Trimming pared 6 bases from V and 4 bases from J, leaving 25 bases between. CDR3 residues: CASRVLIRPGQLYNEQFF. The CDR3 region has the DNA TGTGCCAGCAGAGTCCTTATCCGCCCGGGACAATTATACAATGAGCAGTTCTTC. Full variable domain (remainder filled in from reference TRBV28 and TRBJ2-1): DVKVTQSSRYLVKRTGEKVFLECVQDMDHENMFWYRQDPGLGLRLIYFSYDVKMKEKGDIPEGYSVSREKKERFSLILESASTNQTSMYLCASRVLIRPGQLYNEQFFGPGTRLTVL.